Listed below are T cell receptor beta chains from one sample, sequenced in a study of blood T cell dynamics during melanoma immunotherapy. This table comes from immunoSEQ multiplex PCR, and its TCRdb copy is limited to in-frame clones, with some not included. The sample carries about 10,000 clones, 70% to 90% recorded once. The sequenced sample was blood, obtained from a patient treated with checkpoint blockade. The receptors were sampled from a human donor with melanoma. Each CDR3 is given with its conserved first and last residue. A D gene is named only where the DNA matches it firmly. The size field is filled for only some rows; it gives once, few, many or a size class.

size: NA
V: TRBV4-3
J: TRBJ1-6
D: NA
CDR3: CASSRGVTEGDNSPLHF
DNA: TGCGCCAGCAGCCGTGGCGTGACAGAGGGTGATAATTCACCCCTCCACTTT

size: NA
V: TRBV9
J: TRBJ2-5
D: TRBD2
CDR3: CASSPRGGGGRETQYF
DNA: TGTGCCAGCAGCCCCCGGGGGGGAGGGGGACGGGAGACCCAGTACTTC

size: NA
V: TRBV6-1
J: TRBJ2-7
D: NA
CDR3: CASSEAANHPYEQYF
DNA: TGTGCCAGCAGTGAAGCGGCGAACCACCCCTACGAGCAGTACTTC

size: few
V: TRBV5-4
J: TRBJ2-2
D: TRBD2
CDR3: CASSLGGGAPGELFF
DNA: TGTGCCAGCAGCTTGGGCGGGGGGGCCCCCGGGGAGCTGTTTTTT

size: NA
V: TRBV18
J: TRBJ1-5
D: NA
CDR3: CASSDGSNQPQHF
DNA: TGTGCCAGCTCCGACGGTAGCAATCAGCCCCAGCATTTT

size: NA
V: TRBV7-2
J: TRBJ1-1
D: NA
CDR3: CASSRRGNTEAFF
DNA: TGTGCCAGCAGCCGCAGGGGGAACACTGAAGCTTTCTTT

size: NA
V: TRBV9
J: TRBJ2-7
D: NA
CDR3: CASSEGDMELQYF
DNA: TGTGCCAGCAGCGAGGGGGACATGGAGTTGCAGTACTTC

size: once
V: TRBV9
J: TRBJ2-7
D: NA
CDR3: CASSPLGEGEQYF
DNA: TGTGCCAGCAGCCCGCTGGGAGAAGGGGAGCAGTACTTC

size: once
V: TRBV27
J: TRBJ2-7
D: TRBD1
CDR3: CASSLEGQGIGHEQYF
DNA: TGTGCCAGCAGTTTAGAGGGACAGGGGATCGGGCACGAGCAGTACTTC

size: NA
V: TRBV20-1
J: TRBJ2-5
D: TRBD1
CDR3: CSTGVVETQYF
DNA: TGCAGCACAGGGGTGGTGGAGACCCAGTACTTC

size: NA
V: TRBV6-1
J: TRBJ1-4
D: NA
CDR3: CASSGQATNEKLFF
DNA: TGTGCCAGCAGTGGACAGGCAACTAATGAAAAACTGTTTTTT

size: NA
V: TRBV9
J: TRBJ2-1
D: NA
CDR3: CASSVATGHNEQFF
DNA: TGTGCCAGCAGCGTAGCTACAGGGCACAATGAGCAGTTCTTC

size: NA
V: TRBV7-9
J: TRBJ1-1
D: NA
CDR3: CASSWGNRNTEAFF
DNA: TGTGCCAGCAGCTGGGGAAACCGGAACACTGAAGCTTTCTTT

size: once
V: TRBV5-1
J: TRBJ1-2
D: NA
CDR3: CASSLAGTSGYTF
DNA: TGCGCCAGCAGCTTGGCGGGTACTTCTGGCTACACCTTC

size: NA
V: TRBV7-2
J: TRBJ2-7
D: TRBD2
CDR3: CASSLGLAGGNEQYF
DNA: TGTGCCAGCAGCTTGGGACTAGCGGGGGGGAACGAGCAGTACTTC

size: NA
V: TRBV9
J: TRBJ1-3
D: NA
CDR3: CASSADTFSGNTIYF
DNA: TGTGCCAGCAGCGCCGACACATTCTCTGGAAACACCATATATTTT

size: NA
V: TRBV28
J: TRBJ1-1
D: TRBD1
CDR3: CASSFTRQGNTEAFF
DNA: TGTGCCAGCAGTTTTACTCGACAGGGTAACACTGAAGCTTTCTTT

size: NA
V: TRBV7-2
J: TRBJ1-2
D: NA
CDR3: CASSFHRPDFYGYTF
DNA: TGTGCCAGCAGCTTCCACCGTCCGGACTTTTATGGCTACACCTTC

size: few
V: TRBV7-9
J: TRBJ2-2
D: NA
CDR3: CASNEWGTMNTGELFF
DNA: TGTGCCAGCAACGAATGGGGGACAATGAACACCGGGGAGCTGTTTTTT

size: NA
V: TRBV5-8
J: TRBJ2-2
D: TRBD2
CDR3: CASSIPLAGDNTGELFF
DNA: TGTGCCAGCAGCATCCCACTAGCGGGGGACAACACCGGGGAGCTGTTTTTT

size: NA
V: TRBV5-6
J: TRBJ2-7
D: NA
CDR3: CASSLERNSYEQYF
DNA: TGTGCCAGCAGCTTGGAGCGCAACTCCTACGAGCAGTACTTC

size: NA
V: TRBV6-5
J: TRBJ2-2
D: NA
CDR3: CASSEGGNTGELFF
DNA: TGTGCCAGCAGTGAGGGGGGGAACACCGGGGAGCTGTTTTTT

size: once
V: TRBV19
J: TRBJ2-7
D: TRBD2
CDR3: CASSIGGFYEQYF
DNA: TGTGCCAGTAGTATCGGGGGGTTCTACGAGCAGTACTTC

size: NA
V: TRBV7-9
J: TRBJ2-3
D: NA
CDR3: CASSPPGLTDTQYF
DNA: TGTGCCAGCAGCCCTCCCGGCCTCACAGATACGCAGTATTTT

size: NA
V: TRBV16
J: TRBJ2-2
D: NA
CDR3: CASSQFPRGAGELFF
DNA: TGTGCCAGCAGCCAATTCCCCAGGGGTGCCGGGGAGCTGTTTTTT

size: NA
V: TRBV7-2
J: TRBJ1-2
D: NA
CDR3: CASSSPVEDYYGYTF
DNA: TGTGCCAGCAGCTCCCCGGTAGAAGATTACTATGGCTACACCTTC

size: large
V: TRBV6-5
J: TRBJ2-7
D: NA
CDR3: CASSYSPGFAAEYF
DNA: TGTGCCAGCAGTTACTCCCCGGGATTTGCGGCGGAGTACTTC

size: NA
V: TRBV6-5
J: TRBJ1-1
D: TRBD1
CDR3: CASSSGQGKAFF
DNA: TGTGCCAGCAGTTCTGGACAGGGGAAAGCTTTCTTT

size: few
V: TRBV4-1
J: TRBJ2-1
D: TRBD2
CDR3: CASSQVLAGGLSEQFF
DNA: TGCGCCAGCAGCCAAGTTCTAGCGGGGGGGTTGAGTGAGCAGTTCTTC

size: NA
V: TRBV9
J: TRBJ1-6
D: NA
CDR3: CASSPLGTADSPLHF
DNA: TGTGCCAGCAGCCCCTTGGGGACGGCGGATTCACCCCTCCACTTT

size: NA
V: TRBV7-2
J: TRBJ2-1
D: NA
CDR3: CASSLGGRPIDEQFF
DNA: TGTGCCAGCAGCTTAGGCGGACGACCAATTGATGAGCAGTTCTTC

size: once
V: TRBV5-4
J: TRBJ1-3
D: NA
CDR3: CASSFGRSSGNTIYF
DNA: TGTGCCAGCAGCTTCGGACGGAGTTCTGGAAACACCATATATTTT

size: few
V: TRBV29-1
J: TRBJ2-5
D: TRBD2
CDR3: CSVLLAGGKETQYF
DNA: TGCAGCGTTCTTCTAGCGGGGGGGAAAGAGACCCAGTACTTC

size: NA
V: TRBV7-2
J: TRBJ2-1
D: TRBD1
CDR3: CASSLVVAGGEQFF
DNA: TGTGCCAGCAGCTTAGTCGTGGCAGGGGGTGAGCAGTTCTTC

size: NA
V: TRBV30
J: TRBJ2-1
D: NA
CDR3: CAWKGERYNEQFF
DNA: TGTGCCTGGAAGGGGGAACGCTACAATGAGCAGTTCTTC

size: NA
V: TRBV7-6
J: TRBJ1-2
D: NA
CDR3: CASSLEGLSEGYTF
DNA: TGTGCCAGCAGCTTAGAGGGGCTAAGTGAGGGCTACACCTTC

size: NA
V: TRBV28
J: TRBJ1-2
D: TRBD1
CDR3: CASSLGTGTGYTF
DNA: TGTGCCAGCAGTCTCGGGACAGGGACTGGCTACACCTTC

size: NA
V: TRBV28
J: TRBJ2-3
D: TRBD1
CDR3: CASSLSTRQGVGTDTQYF
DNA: TGTGCCAGCAGTTTATCTACCCGACAGGGGGTCGGCACAGATACGCAGTATTTT

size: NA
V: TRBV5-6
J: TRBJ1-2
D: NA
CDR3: CASSTANYGYTF
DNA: TGTGCCAGCAGCACGGCTAACTATGGCTACACCTTC

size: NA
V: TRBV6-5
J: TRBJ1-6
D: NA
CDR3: CASSKTGYNSPLHF
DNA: TGTGCCAGCAGTAAGACAGGTTATAATTCACCCCTCCACTTT

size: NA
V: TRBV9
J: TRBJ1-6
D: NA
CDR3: CASSVGTSPSSPLHF
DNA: TGTGCCAGCAGCGTCGGGACGTCCCCGAGTTCACCCCTCCACTTT

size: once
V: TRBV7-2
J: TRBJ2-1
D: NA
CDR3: CASSAIGRNNEQFF
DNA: TGTGCCAGCTCCGCCATCGGACGGAACAATGAGCAGTTCTTC

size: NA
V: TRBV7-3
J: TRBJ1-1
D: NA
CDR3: CASSSQALNTEAFF
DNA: TGTGCCAGCAGCTCCCAGGCACTGAACACTGAAGCTTTCTTT